This TCR beta chain was identified in a study of T-cell memory formation after mild COVID-19. This clonotype has only a few counts. Its antigen is currently unknown. TCR alpha and TCR beta cDNA libraries with sample barcodes and UMIs came from 5'RACE using constant-segment primers. In TCRdb, the 5' RACE reads were re-called with MiXCR into one record per CDR3 protein. Counted here are about half a million distinct CDR3 sequences, 15% to 20% occurring once; the ten biggest clones make up roughly an eighth. This CDR3 region has 14 residues. V lost 2 bases and J 7 bases, leaving 12 bases between the germline ends. Germline V gene sequence: CDR1 KGHSH, CDR2 LQKENI. Study-wide points: Mostly located in CM and EM were contracting CD4+ clones, with contracting CD8+ clones located in EMRA. Memory cells collected pre-infection included some clones that later responded, suggesting cross-reactive memory joined. Clones that contracted from day 15 to 85 were balanced CD4/CD8, while later expanders leaned CD4+.

The chain carries TRBV18 and TRBJ2-1; no definite D call. The sequenced sample consisted of PBMCs or a T cell subset sorted from them (not recorded which). This clonotype was obtained from an adult woman who had mild COVID-19 (a few samples of this study predate the infection). Cell type and time point are not known. The DNA for the CDR3 is TGTGCCAGCTCACCAGTATCGGACGGTAATGAGCAGTTCTTC. This encodes CASSPVSDGNEQFF.